This T cell receptor (beta chain) was retrieved from a study of PD-1 blockade in classical Hodgkin lymphoma. The study's findings and limits: Repertoire differences have undefined causes, possibly disease activity or prior therapy.

V was pared by 2 bases and J by 10 bases, with 9 bases between. The CDR3 contains 12 residues. Germline CDR1 PRHDT, CDR2 FYEKMQ (reference sequence). The time point denotes: cycle 4 day 1 (C4D1), after less than 7 weeks of nivolumab. Relapse was seen in all patients after autologous stem cell transplantation, and brentuximab vedotin exposure was variable. This table comes from immunoSEQ multiplex PCR, and its TCRdb copy is limited to in-frame clones, with some not included. Counted here are fewer than 55,000 clones, approximately 80% occurring once; the ten biggest clones make up around 19%. Details on this clone: Its target is not known.

This receptor was taken from a human donor with classical Hodgkin lymphoma. The chain carries TRBV13 and TRBJ2-1; D uncertain. This material consisted of peripheral blood mononuclear cells (PBMCs), taken before the fourth cycle of nivolumab. CDR3 coding DNA: TGTGCCAGCAGCTTAAGCTGGCGGGAGCAGTTCTTC. It yields the protein CASSLSWREQFF. The full variable domain, its missing parts supplied by reference TRBV13 and TRBJ2-1, is AAGVIQSPRHLIKEKRETATLKCYPIPRHDTVYWYQQGPGQDPQFLISFYEKMQSDKGSIPDRFSAQQFSDYHSELNMSSLELGDSALYFCASSLSWREQFFGPGTRLTVL.